This entry concerns a single T cell receptor (beta chain). Sequenced by immunoSEQ multiplex PCR; TCRdb stores in-frame clones only, minus some. Found here are over 250,000 clones, roughly 90% of them singletons; the top ten hold more than 8.5%. V trimming: 3 bases; J trimming: 5 bases; junction bases outside the gene matches: 11. This CDR3 spans 17 amino acids. Germline CDR1 is LGHNA and CDR2 is YNFKEQ. The data are from a study of blood T cell repertoires in COVID-19. The age range of participants was 18 to 89 years, with residence in more than 20 US areas. The rearrangement links TRBV4-2 to TRBJ1-2; 11 bases agree with TRBD1. Sequencing was carried out using PBMCs or T cells enriched from blood (not recorded which). The sequence was obtained from a woman aged 18-29 years who had recovered from COVID-19. The CDR3 here is CASSQGYRGDRGYGYTF. The CDR3, as DNA: TGTGCCAGCAGCCAGGGCTACCGTGGGGACAGGGGGTATGGCTACACCTTC.